A selection of T cell receptor beta chains follows, all from one sample in a study of T-cell memory formation after mild COVID-19. TCRdb reanalysed the 5' RACE reads using MiXCR and keeps one entry per CDR3 protein. Among 65,000 to 95,000 distinct CDR3 sequences listed, 10% to 15% were seen once. The sample taken for sequencing was PBMCs or a T cell subset sorted from them (not recorded which). The receptors derive from a man between 18 and 35 years old who had mild COVID-19 (a few samples of this study predate the infection). Cell type and time point are not known. Both conserved end residues are part of each CDR3. The D gene is left open where the match is weak. Part of the rows lack a size; the others show once, few, many or a class for expanded clones.

clone size	V gene	J gene	D gene	CDR3 DNA	CDR3 protein
few	TRBV9	TRBJ1-6	TRBD1	TGTGCCAGCAGCGCTTGGGACAGTTTAAATTCACCCCTCCACTTT	CASSAWDSLNSPLHF
few	TRBV5-1	TRBJ1-6	.	TGCGCCAGCAGCCCTATCGGGCAGATAGAGCCGAGGAGCTCCTATAATTCACCCCTCCACTTT	CASSPIGQIEPRSSYNSPLHF
.	TRBV13	TRBJ2-5	TRBD2	TGTGCCAGCAGCTCCTTAGCGGGGGGCAAAGGAGAGACCCAGTACTTC	CASSSLAGGKGETQYF
.	TRBV5-1	TRBJ2-5	TRBD1	TGCGCCAGCAAGGACAGGATCGGAGAGACCCAGTACTTC	CASKDRIGETQYF
.	TRBV15	TRBJ2-1	TRBD2	TGTGCCACCAGCGTCTGGGACTACAACAATGAGCAGTTCTTC	CATSVWDYNNEQFF
.	TRBV29-1	TRBJ1-1	.	TGCAGCGTTGAATTGCCCGGTAGGACTGAAGCTTTCTTT	CSVELPGRTEAFF
large	TRBV24-1	TRBJ2-5	.	TGTGCCACCAGTGATGCAGGGGAGGGTCGGGAGACCCAGTACTTC	CATSDAGEGRETQYF
few	TRBV25-1	TRBJ2-2	.	TGTGCCAGCAGGGTCGGGGCCAACACCGGGGAGCTGTTTTTT	CASRVGANTGELFF
.	TRBV18	TRBJ2-7	TRBD2	TGTGCCAGCTCACCACAGGAAGCTAGCGGCACCTACGAGCAGTACTTC	CASSPQEASGTYEQYF
.	TRBV20-1	TRBJ1-6	.	TGCAGCGGGGACATCCCCCTCCCCAATTCACCCCTCCACTTT	CSGDIPLPNSPLHF
.	TRBV28	TRBJ2-6	.	TGTGCCAGCAGTTTCGGGTCCGTCAACGTCCTGACTTTC	CASSFGSVNVLTF
many	TRBV12-3/TRBV12-4	TRBJ2-7	.	TGTGCCAGCAGTTTAGTGGACACCTACGAGCAGTACTTC	CASSLVDTYEQYF
.	TRBV4-3	TRBJ1-5	.	TGCGCCAGCAGCCCAGGCCGGGGGGGGAATCAGCCCCAGCATTTT	CASSPGRGGNQPQHF
once	TRBV7-6	TRBJ1-5	.	TGTGCCAGCAGCTTCGGGTGGGAAGGTCAGCCCCAGCATTTT	CASSFGWEGQPQHF
few	TRBV12-3/TRBV12-4	TRBJ1-1	.	TGTGCCAGCAGTTTAAGTTCAATGAACACTGAAGCTTTCTTT	CASSLSSMNTEAFF
many	TRBV29-1	TRBJ2-2	TRBD1	TGCAGCGTTTCTACAGGGGGAGCCGGGGAGCTGTTTTTT	CSVSTGGAGELFF
many	TRBV7-9	TRBJ2-1	TRBD2	TGTGCCAGCAGCCTCAGCGGGGGGGCGACGAATGAGCAGTTCTTC	CASSLSGGATNEQFF
.	TRBV7-6	TRBJ2-3	TRBD2	TGTGCCAGCAGCTTAGGCCCTAGCGGGGGCACAGATACGCAGTATTTT	CASSLGPSGGTDTQYF